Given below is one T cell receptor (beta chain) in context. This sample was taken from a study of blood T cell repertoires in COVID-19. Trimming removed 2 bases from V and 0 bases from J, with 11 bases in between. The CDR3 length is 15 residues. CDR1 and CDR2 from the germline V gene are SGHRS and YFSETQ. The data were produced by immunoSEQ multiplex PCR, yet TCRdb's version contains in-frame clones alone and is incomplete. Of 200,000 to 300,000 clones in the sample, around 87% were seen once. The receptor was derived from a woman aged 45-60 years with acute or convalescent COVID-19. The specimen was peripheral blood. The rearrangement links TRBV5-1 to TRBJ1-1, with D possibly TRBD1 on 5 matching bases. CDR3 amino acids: CASSLTGLMNTEAFF. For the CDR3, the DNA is TGCGCCAGCAGCTTAACGGGACTCATGAACACTGAAGCTTTCTTT.